The 8 T cell receptor beta chains below come from one sample, sequenced in a study of human T cells and chemical hapten exposure. Time point in this sample: patch test 3, about 24 weeks after DPC sensitization. The treatment: therapeutic diphenylcyclopropenone sensitization with weekly scalp DPC. TCRdb independently ran MiXCR on the RACE reads; one entry per CDR3 protein. The sample lists about 190,000 distinct CDR3 sequences, more than 20% occurring once. The specimen was whole blood, collected in connection with sensitization to the hapten diphenylcyclopropenone (DPC). These receptors were obtained from a woman aged 40 to 50 with alopecia areata. Some clones in this sample may be carry-over from other donors' samples.

J is TRBJ2-1 and V is TRBV4-2; D is ambiguous. The CDR3 spans 15 residues. Germline CDR1 is LGHNA and CDR2 is YNFKEQ. Trimming stripped 0 bases from V and 3 bases from J, with 9 bases between. The CDR3, as DNA: TGTGCCAGCAGCCAAGATTTAGCAGTCTACAATGAGCAGTTCTTC. It specifies CASSQDLAVYNEQFF.

A few counts support this clonotype. CDR3 nucleotides: TGCGCCAGCAGCTTGGCGGCTCCTCGGGAGCAGTACTTC. Translation gives CASSLAAPREQYF. This rearrangement joins TRBV5-1 to TRBJ2-7; D is ambiguous. V gave up 0 bases and J gave up 7 bases, with 11 bases separating them. The CDR3 is 13 residues long. Germline V lookup: CDR1 SGHRS, CDR2 YFSETQ. The full variable domain, in which reference TRBV5-1 and TRBJ2-7 provide the parts outside the CDR3, is KAGVTQTPRYLIKTRGQQVTLSCSPISGHRSVSWYQQTPGQGLQFLFEYFSETQRNKGNFPGRFSGRQFSNSRSEMNVSTLELGDSALYLCASSLAAPREQYFGPGTRLTVT.

This clonotype turned up a few times. The V call is TRBV12-3 or TRBV12-4, the J call TRBJ1-4, with D possibly being TRBD1 (5 bases). V shed 4 bases and J shed 4 bases, with 13 bases lying between them. This CDR3 comprises 15 residues. CDR3 nucleotides: TGTGCCAGCAGTTCAACCCGACAGATTAATGAAAAACTGTTTTTT. Translation: CASSSTRQINEKLFF.

The chain carries TRBV29-1 and TRBJ2-7; the D is unclear. This CDR3 is 16 amino acids long. Germline-derived CDR1 and CDR2 are SQVTM and ANQGSEA. V lost 1 base and J lost 4, with 20 bases in between. CDR3 in amino acids: CSVEGLEGPRFYEQYF. As DNA, the CDR3 is TGCAGCGTTGAAGGATTGGAAGGGCCCCGCTTTTACGAGCAGTACTTC.

This clonotype was counted many times. This rearrangement joins TRBV7-2 to TRBJ1-1; D remains ambiguous. Germline V gives CDR1 SGHTA, CDR2 FQGNSA. Trimming stripped 1 base from V and 1 base from J, with 7 bases between. The CDR3 is made up of 14 amino acids. The CDR3 protein is CASSLGHQNTEAFF. CDR3 in DNA: TGTGCCAGCAGCTTAGGACACCAGAACACTGAAGCTTTCTTT. The whole variable domain, filled in from reference TRBV7-2 and TRBJ1-1, reads GAGVSQSPSNKVTEKGKDVELRCDPISGHTALYWYRQSLGQGLEFLIYFQGNSAPDKSGLPSDRFSAERTGGSVSTLTIQRTQQEDSAVYLCASSLGHQNTEAFFGQGTRLTVV.

This clonotype was counted between two and nine times. The chain has TRBV20-1 and TRBJ2-7; the D is unclear. The CDR3 extends over 13 amino acids. V lost 0 bases, J lost 5 bases, and 11 bases lay in between. Germline V gives CDR1 DFQATT, CDR2 SNEGSKA (reference sequence). CDR3 sequence reads: CSARDRPSHEQYF. The CDR3 DNA reads TGCAGTGCTAGAGATAGGCCCAGCCACGAGCAGTACTTC.

In its sample, this clonotype was seen once. The chain has TRBV7-8 and TRBJ1-2; possibly TRBD1 for D (5 bases). CDR1 and CDR2 from the germline V gene are SGHVS and FQNEAQ. V lost 1 base and J lost 3, with 6 bases in between. This CDR3 spans 13 amino acids. CDR3 residues: CASSLDRHYGYTF. CDR3 nucleotides: TGTGCCAGCAGCTTAGACAGGCACTATGGCTACACCTTC.

This rearrangement joins TRBV6-2 or TRBV6-3 to TRBJ2-1; D possibly uses TRBD1 or TRBD2 (5 bases each). V was cut by 5 bases and J by 4 bases, with 15 bases left in between. This CDR3 has 15 amino acids. CDR1 MNHEY and CDR2 SVGEGT come from the germline V gene. Written as DNA, the CDR3 is TGTGCCAGCAGTAAGCCGGGACCACCATACAATGAGCAGTTCTTC. Its protein product is CASSKPGPPYNEQFF.